The subject of this entry is one TCR beta chain. This sample was included in a study of blood T cells in healthy people across ages. CDR1 MDHEN and CDR2 SYDVKM come from the germline V gene. The CDR3 totals 15 residues. V was cut by 5 bases and J by 1 base, with 15 bases left in between. A second PCR, run for about 6 to 11 cycles, used a sample-barcoded 5' primer plus a J-beta primer mix. TCRdb itself ran the 5' RACE reads through MiXCR, one entry per CDR3 protein. The sample includes fewer than 650,000 distinct CDR3 sequences, about 26% of them seen just once. The data were also submitted as part of a second study, on T cells of mothers and their children. That paper states: Each child gave about 3 million TCR beta CDR3 reads (each mother, over 10 million).

The chain uses TRBV28 and TRBJ2-7; maybe TRBD1 (7 bases). Input material: blood. This TCR came from a boy aged 2 to 9 in good health. The CDR3 region is CASSPLTGRSYEQYF. The CDR3 DNA is TGTGCCAGCAGTCCGCTGACAGGGAGGTCCTACGAGCAGTACTTC.